This T cell receptor beta chain was sequenced for a study of T-cell memory formation after mild COVID-19 (dated by TCRdb to the early 2020s). At the level of the whole study: TCR sequence clusters from the two donors were largely donor specific. T-cell clones expanding and contracting after mild COVID-19 in a couple of donors were tracked by longitudinal TCRalpha and TCRbeta repertoire sequencing. The cohort comprised two young, previously healthy adult volunteers, one female and one male. The investigation overall reported the following: Only a couple of mild cases were covered in the study, and larger cohorts including severe cases with pre-infection samples were considered necessary. From day 15 to 85, contracting clones showed balanced CD4/CD8 phenotypes, whereas a second wave of clones that expanded from day 15 to 37 leaned towards CD4+. Some responding clones were detected in pre-infection memory, suggesting pre-existing cross-reactive memory T cells joined the SARS-CoV-2 response. The second-wave clones that peaked on day 37 were not confirmed to be SARS-CoV-2 specific. Contracting CD4+ clones were located mainly in the CM and EM memory subsets, whereas CD8+ clones were found to be enriched in EMRA.

Sequencer: Illumina NovaSeq 6000. TCRalpha and TCRbeta cDNA libraries were constructed by 5'RACE with constant-segment primers, with sample barcodes and unique molecular identifiers being introduced. RNA was extracted from every sample with Trizol reagent. Libraries were amplified in two PCR steps, with a second sample barcode and Illumina TruSeq adapters added in the second step. Libraries were sequenced on an Illumina NovaSeq with 2 x 150 bp paired-end reads. For the original study's pipeline: Reads were demultiplexed and collapsed into UMI-guided consensus sequences with migec v1.2.7. Using mixcr v2.1.11, UMI consensuses were aligned to TRA and TRB V and J templates and then assembled into clonotypes. Expanded or contracted clonotypes were those called significant by both edgeR and NoisET, with noise models trained on biological replicates. For edgeR calls, the cutoffs were a false discovery rate-adjusted p below 0.01 and a log2 fold-change threshold of 1. As an exploratory analysis of dynamics, PCA with hierarchical clustering was applied to max-normalized trajectories of the 1000 most abundant clonotypes. The CD4 or CD8 phenotype of responding clones was assigned using the separately sequenced CD4+ and CD8+ repertoires. TCRdb handled the public reads itself, with Q25 trimming in fastp and clone calling in MiXCR, and kept productive beta chains. Rows with one shared CDR3 protein collapse into an entry with the most common genes and DNA. These V and J calls are TCRdb output, not the study's own analysis. Across this sample there are fewer than 400,000 distinct CDR3 sequences, with about 17% seen only once. The ten largest clones take up about 22% of the sample.

V is cut by 4 bases and J by 3 bases, and the space between the germline ends is 16 bases. From its cysteine to its phenylalanine, the CDR3 spans 15 amino acids. The sequence is cut down to CDR3 DNA, 45 bases in frame from base 1. Taken from the germline V gene (reference sequence), the CDR1 and CDR2 loops are SGHKS and YYEKEE. This clonotype was counted only a few times. No antigen is known for it. Within one base of it there is no much larger clone, and no base qualities were kept. PBMCs were isolated by Ficoll-Paque density gradient centrifugation. The TCR sequence derives from a young man who had mild COVID-19 (a few samples of this study predate the infection). The sample titles of this study are shuffled in the database, so cell type and time point are left out; the donor was told from shared clones. Sequencing was carried out using PBMCs or a T cell subset sorted from them (not recorded which). The chain is made from TRBV5-5 and TRBJ2-5; a weak D assignment points to TRBD2 (6 bases agree). The CDR3 sequence is CASSLAVREKETQYF. The bases are TGTGCCAGCAGCCTTGCGGTCCGGGAGAAAGAGACCCAGTACTTC.